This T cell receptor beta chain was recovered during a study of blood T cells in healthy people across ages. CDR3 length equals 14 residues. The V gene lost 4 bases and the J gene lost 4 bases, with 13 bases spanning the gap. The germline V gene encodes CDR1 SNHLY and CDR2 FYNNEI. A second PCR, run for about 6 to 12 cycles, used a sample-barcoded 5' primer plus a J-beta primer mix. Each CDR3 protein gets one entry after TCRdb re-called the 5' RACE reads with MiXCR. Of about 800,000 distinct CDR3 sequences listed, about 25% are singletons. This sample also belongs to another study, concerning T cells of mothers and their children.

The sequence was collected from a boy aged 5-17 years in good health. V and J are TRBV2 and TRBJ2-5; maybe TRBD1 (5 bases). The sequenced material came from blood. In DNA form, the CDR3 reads TGTGCCAGCAGTGCTACAGGAGTGGTAGAGACCCAGTACTTC. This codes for CASSATGVVETQYF.